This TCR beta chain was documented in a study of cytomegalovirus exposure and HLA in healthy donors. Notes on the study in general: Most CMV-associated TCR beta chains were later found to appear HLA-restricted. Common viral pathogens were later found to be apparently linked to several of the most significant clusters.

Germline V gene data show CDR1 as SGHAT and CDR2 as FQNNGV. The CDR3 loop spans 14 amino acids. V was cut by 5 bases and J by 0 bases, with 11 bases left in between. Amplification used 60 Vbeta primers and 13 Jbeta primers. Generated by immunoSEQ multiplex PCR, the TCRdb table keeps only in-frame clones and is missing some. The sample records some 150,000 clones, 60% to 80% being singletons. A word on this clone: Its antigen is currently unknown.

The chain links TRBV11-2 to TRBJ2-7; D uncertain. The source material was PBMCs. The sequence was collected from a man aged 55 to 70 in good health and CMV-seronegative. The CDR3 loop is CASSPDRVSYEQYF. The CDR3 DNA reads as TGTGCCAGCAGCCCCGACCGGGTCTCCTACGAGCAGTACTTC.